These 30 T cell receptor beta chains share one sample of origin, sequenced in a study of T cell changes during pregnancy in multiple sclerosis. The protocol was immunoSEQ multiplex PCR, while the TCRdb copy is restricted to in-frame clones and leaves out a portion. The repertoire holds about 42,000 clones, with roughly 80% as singletons. The source material was CD4+ T cells from peripheral blood mononuclear cells, sampled before pregnancy. The receptors were sampled from a female donor with multiple sclerosis, enrolled in a pregnancy study.

This clone was observed a handful of times. V usage is TRBV7-9 and J usage is TRBJ2-5, with a tentative D call TRBD2 (5 bases). The CDR3 is made up of 17 amino acids. Per the germline V gene, CDR1 is SEHNR and CDR2 is FQNEAQ (reference sequence). Trimming took off 4 bases at V and 0 bases at J, with 18 bases between the two ends. For the CDR3, the DNA is TGTGCCAGCAGCTCCGGACTCCTGATAGTAAACCAAGAGACCCAGTACTTC. Protein product: CASSSGLLIVNQETQYF.

The chain joins TRBV4-2 to TRBJ2-7, with 13 bases fitting TRBD2. The V and J ends lost 3 bases and 2 bases, in that order; junction bases with no gene match: 19. The CDR3 loop spans 21 amino acids. Germline CDR1 and CDR2: LGHNA and YNFKEQ. CDR3 in amino acids: CASSQGLRTSGSTGQTYEQYF. For the CDR3, the DNA is TGTGCCAGCAGCCAGGGGTTGAGGACTAGCGGGAGTACTGGCCAAACCTACGAGCAGTACTTC.

V and J are TRBV7-2 and TRBJ1-2; 9 bases fit TRBD1. This CDR3 spans 14 amino acids. Germline assignment: CDR1 SGHTA and CDR2 FQGNSA. Losses at the gene ends were 5 bases for V and 1 base for J; bases not matched to a gene: 2. CDR3 DNA sequence: TGTGCCAGCAGCCGGGACAGGGATAACTATGGCTACACCTTC. It codes for CASSRDRDNYGYTF.

The sample holds a few counts of this clone. The genes are TRBV19 and TRBJ1-2; TRBD1 agrees at 8 bases. The CDR3 has 14 amino acids. J gave up 8 bases and V 3 bases, and 8 bases lay outside the gene matches. Germline CDR1 and CDR2: LNHDA and SQIVND (reference sequence). In nucleotides, the CDR3 is TGTGCCAGTAGTATCGACAGGGGTAGATACGGCTACACCTTC. Protein sequence: CASSIDRGRYGYTF.

The V call is TRBV5-1, the J call TRBJ2-2; 9 bases match TRBD1. The CDR3 runs to 16 residues. The germline V gene encodes CDR1 SGHRS and CDR2 YFSETQ. V dropped 1 base and J dropped 1; count of bases not matched to a gene: 2. The CDR3 DNA reads as TGCGCCAGCAGCTTGTCGACAGGGGGGAACACCGGGGAGCTGTTTTTT. Translating gives CASSLSTGGNTGELFF.

This clone was detected only a few times. This chain uses TRBV5-1 with TRBJ2-7; 12 bases line up with TRBD1. The CDR3 covers 16 residues. V gave up 4 bases and J gave up 4 bases; unmatched junction bases: 9. Germline V CDR1 and CDR2: SGHRS, YFSETQ. The CDR3 is CASSSRDRGRDYEQYF. The CDR3, as DNA: TGCGCCAGCAGCAGCAGGGACAGGGGGCGCGATTACGAGCAGTACTTC.

V is TRBV6-1 and J is TRBJ2-1; D is unresolved. The V end lost 5 bases, the J end lost 6 bases, and 14 bases lay between the germline ends. This CDR3 has 14 residues. Germline CDR1 is MNHNS and CDR2 is SASEGT. This chain's CDR3 is CASSLRVSPNEQFF. The CDR3 DNA sequence: TGTGCCAGCAGTTTGAGAGTTTCACCCAATGAGCAGTTCTTC.

The gene calls are TRBV18 and TRBJ1-5, with a weak D call TRBD1 (6 bases). Germline V CDR1 and CDR2: KGHSH, LQKENI. Trimming shortened V by 2 bases and J by 6 bases, and 17 bases separated the two germline ends. The CDR3 is 16 amino acids. CDR3 DNA: TGTGCCAGCTCACCAATAGGGCCAGGGGAGGGTCAGCCCCAGCATTTT. Its protein product is CASSPIGPGEGQPQHF.

V gene TRBV7-2 combines with J gene TRBJ1-2, with D tentatively TRBD1 (6 bases). V lost 5 bases to trimming and J lost 3 bases, with 22 bases between them. The germline gives CDR1 SGHTA, CDR2 FQGNSA. The CDR3 runs 17 residues. CDR3 DNA: TGTGCCAGCAGCCGCCCCCAACAGGGTTACTTTCACTATGGCTACACCTTC. Translation gives CASSRPQQGYFHYGYTF.

This clone was seen only a few times. The chain couples TRBV5-1 to TRBJ1-1, with 7 bases identical to TRBD1. V trimming: 0 bases; J trimming: 0 bases; junction bases outside the gene matches: 5. Per the germline V gene, CDR1 is SGHRS and CDR2 is YFSETQ. The CDR3 sequence is 16 residues long. The CDR3 loop reads CASSLGRQGLNTEAFF. As DNA, the CDR3 is TGCGCCAGCAGCTTGGGCCGACAGGGTCTGAACACTGAAGCTTTCTTT.

The rearrangement links TRBV5-6 to TRBJ1-1; 9 nucleotides match TRBD1. In germline, CDR1 is SGHDT, CDR2 YYEEEE. CDR3 length: 16 amino acids. The J segment lost 6 bases and the V segment lost 0 bases, leaving 9 bases of the junction unmatched. CDR3 coding DNA: TGTGCCAGCAGCTTGGCCGTCGGGACAGGGCAGGCTGAAGCTTTCTTT. Its translation is CASSLAVGTGQAEAFF.

The CDR3, as DNA: TGTGCCAGCAGAGACAGGGGAGACTATGGCTACACCTTC. Its protein product is CASRDRGDYGYTF. V and J are TRBV28 and TRBJ1-2; 8 bases fit TRBD1. In germline, CDR1 is MDHEN, CDR2 SYDVKM. The CDR3 totals 13 residues. J was trimmed by 3 bases and V by 6 bases; bases with no gene match: 3.

The chain couples TRBV30 to TRBJ2-1; TRBD2 aligns across 10 bases. The CDR3 covers 15 residues. The germline V gene has CDR1 GTSNPN and CDR2 SVGIG (reference sequence). V was clipped by 2 bases and J by 4 bases; unmatched bases: 5. CDR3 in DNA: TGTGCCTGGAGTTTTAGCGGGGGGCCTTACAATGAGCAGTTCTTC. This gives the protein CAWSFSGGPYNEQFF. Together with reference TRBV30 and TRBJ2-1, the CDR3 gives the full variable domain: SQTIHQWPATLVQPVGSPLSLECTVEGTSNPNLYWYRQAAGRGLQLLFYSVGIGQISSEVPQNLSASRPQDRQFILSSKKLLLSDSGFYLCAWSFSGGPYNEQFFGPGTRLTVL.

The genes are TRBV6-5 and TRBJ1-1; D remains unclear. Trimming took off 6 bases at V and 2 bases at J, with 13 bases between the two ends. This CDR3 region has 14 residues. The germline CDR1 and CDR2 sequences are MNHEY and SVGAGI. The CDR3 sequence is CASSTPGLNTEAFF. CDR3 sequence (DNA): TGTGCCAGCAGCACCCCCGGTCTCAACACTGAAGCTTTCTTT.

The gene calls are TRBV4-3 and TRBJ1-2, with 9 nucleotides matching TRBD1. Germline CDR1 reads LGHNA; CDR2 reads YSLEER. The length of the CDR3 is 18 residues. Germline trimming cut 0 bases from V and 1 base from J; bases unmatched to any gene: 9. The CDR3 coding sequence is TGCGCCAGCAGCCAAGATTTACACGGGACAGGGTATAACTATGGCTACACCTTC. It specifies CASSQDLHGTGYNYGYTF.

This clone was detected once. Relative to the germline gene, one junction end is altered; a read error may explain this. The chain has TRBV15 and TRBJ1-5; D gene uncertain. Germline V lookup: CDR1 LNHNV, CDR2 YYDKDF (reference sequence). The CDR3 spans 14 residues. In nucleotides, the CDR3 is TGTGCCACCAGCGGAGATTATAGCAATCAGCCCCAGCATTTT. This encodes CATSGDYSNQPQHF.

This chain links TRBV10-3 with TRBJ1-1; D remains unclear. Per germline, CDR1 ENHRY and CDR2 SYGVKD. With 5 bases removed from V and 5 bases from J, the gap between germline ends came to 12 bases. This CDR3 is built from 13 residues. The CDR3 sequence is CAISWTGETEAFF. CDR3 in DNA: TGTGCCATCAGTTGGACTGGGGAGACTGAAGCTTTCTTT.

There are a few counts of this clone. The rearrangement joins TRBV10-3 to TRBJ1-5, with 9 nucleotides matching TRBD1. The germline V gene has CDR1 ENHRY and CDR2 SYGVKD. CDR3 length: 13 residues. The trim removed 5 bases at V and 7 bases at J, leaving 3 bases unmatched. CDR3 region: CAISRDREQPQHF. The CDR3 bases are TGTGCCATCAGTAGGGACAGGGAACAGCCCCAGCATTTT.

This clone was observed once. The chain is built from TRBV30 and TRBJ2-7, with TRBD2 identical over 12 bases. The germline CDR1 and CDR2 sequences are GTSNPN and SVGIG (reference sequence). This CDR3 region has 12 residues. The ends lost 7 bases at V and 5 bases at J; junction bases unmatched: 3. CDR3 sequence (DNA): TGTGCCTTGACTAGCGGGGGCGACGAGCAGTACTTC. Its translation is CALTSGGDEQYF. Full variable domain (rest looked up from reference TRBV30 and TRBJ2-7): SQTIHQWPATLVQPVGSPLSLECTVEGTSNPNLYWYRQAAGRGLQLLFYSVGIGQISSEVPQNLSASRPQDRQFILSSKKLLLSDSGFYLCALTSGGDEQYFGPGTRLTVT.

The chain employs TRBV30 and TRBJ1-1, with D possibly matching TRBD1 (6 bases). CDR3 size: 14 residues. In germline, CDR1 is GTSNPN, CDR2 SVGIG (reference sequence). Trimming removed 5 bases at V and 0 bases at J, with 13 bases between. CDR3 sequence: CAWDRQGMNTEAFF. The CDR3 DNA reads as TGTGCCTGGGACCGCCAGGGGATGAACACTGAAGCTTTCTTT.

The chain recombines TRBV15 with TRBJ1-5; 9 nucleotides agree with TRBD1. Germline V lookup: CDR1 LNHNV, CDR2 YYDKDF (reference sequence). The ends lost 0 bases at V and 7 bases at J; junction bases unmatched: 4. CDR3 length: 15 residues. CDR3 in amino acids: CATSRDRTGDQPQHF. CDR3 bases: TGTGCCACCAGCAGAGATAGGACAGGGGACCAGCCCCAGCATTTT.

The chain carries TRBV6-6 and TRBJ2-2; the match to TRBD2 covers 7 bases. The CDR3 consists of 16 residues. In germline, CDR1 is MNHNY, CDR2 SVGAGI (reference sequence). The J segment lost 1 base and the V segment lost 7 bases, leaving 9 bases of the junction unmatched. CDR3 sequence reads: CASTARAGKNTGELFF. DNA of the CDR3: TGTGCCAGCACCGCCCGAGCGGGGAAGAACACCGGGGAGCTGTTTTTT.

This clone was seen a few times. V is TRBV7-9 and J is TRBJ1-1; 7 nucleotides line up with TRBD1. Germline-derived CDR1 and CDR2 are SEHNR and FQNEAQ (reference sequence). The junction had 5 bases not matched to a gene; V was cut back by 5 bases and J by 5 bases. The CDR3 sequence is 13 residues long. The CDR3 region has the DNA TGTGCCAGCAGCCCGACAGGGCGGACTGAAGCTTTCTTT. Translating it yields CASSPTGRTEAFF.

This clone appeared once. This chain uses TRBV11-2 with TRBJ2-7; D perhaps matches TRBD1 (5 bases). The germline gives CDR1 SGHAT, CDR2 FQNNGV. V was shortened by 1 base and J by 0 bases, with 7 bases between the two germline ends. The CDR3 loop spans 14 amino acids. CDR3 residues: CASSLARGSYEQYF. The CDR3 DNA reads TGTGCCAGCAGCTTAGCAAGGGGCTCCTACGAGCAGTACTTC.

The chain recombines TRBV5-1 with TRBJ1-4; possible D gene TRBD1, 5 bases. The germline V gene encodes CDR1 SGHRS and CDR2 YFSETQ. The CDR3 has 13 amino acids. Deletions cut 0 bases from V and 5 bases from J, with 5 bases between. Here the CDR3 DNA reads TGCGCCAGCAGCTTGGGACAGAATGAAAAACTGTTTTTT. Translated, it gives CASSLGQNEKLFF.

This chain links TRBV18 with TRBJ1-2, with 7 bases fitting TRBD1. The trim removed 3 bases at V and 8 bases at J, leaving 9 bases unmatched. Per the germline V gene, CDR1 is KGHSH and CDR2 is LQKENI. This CDR3 has 14 amino acids. Here the CDR3 DNA reads TGTGCCAGCTCACCTCAAGGACAGGCCCTGGGCTACACCTTC. Amino acids: CASSPQGQALGYTF.

The chain recombines TRBV6-5 with TRBJ2-7; D is uncertain. V lost 3 bases and J 1 base, leaving 10 bases between the germline ends. The CDR3 has 14 amino acids. Per germline, CDR1 MNHEY and CDR2 SVGAGI. In DNA form, the CDR3 reads TGTGCCAGCAGTTATTCTCAGGTGTCCTACGAGCAGTACTTC. It yields the protein CASSYSQVSYEQYF.

The chain links TRBV7-8 to TRBJ2-5; D may be TRBD2 (6 bases). Germline values: CDR1 SGHVS, CDR2 FQNEAQ. The CDR3 extends over 14 amino acids. V was shortened by 3 bases and J by 5 bases, with 13 bases between the two germline ends. The CDR3 spells CASSFQGRGETQYF. CDR3 DNA: TGTGCCAGCAGCTTCCAGGGTCGGGGGGAGACCCAGTACTTC. Full variable domain (missing parts from reference TRBV7-8 and TRBJ2-5): GAGVSQSPRYKVAKRGQDVALRCDPISGHVSLFWYQQALGQGPEFLTYFQNEAQLDKSGLPSDRFFAERPEGSVSTLKIQRTQQEDSAVYLCASSFQGRGETQYFGPGTRLLVL.

The genes are TRBV5-1 and TRBJ2-3; possible D gene TRBD1, 8 bases. V shed 7 bases and J shed 3 bases, with 21 bases lying between them. From germline, CDR1 is SGHRS and CDR2 YFSETQ. CDR3 length: 16 amino acids. DNA for the CDR3: TGCGCCAGCGGACTCCAAACAGGGGGGGCGACAGATACGCAGTATTTT. Protein sequence: CASGLQTGGATDTQYF.

The V call is TRBV4-2, the J call TRBJ2-1; the match to TRBD2 covers 10 bases. Germline V lookup: CDR1 LGHNA, CDR2 YNFKEQ. This CDR3 comprises 16 residues. Trimming took 5 bases from V and 4 from J; bases not matched to a gene: 8. The CDR3 DNA reads as TGTGCCAGCAGCACCCGTACTAGCGGGGTTTACAATGAGCAGTTCTTC. This sequence encodes CASSTRTSGVYNEQFF.